Below are 4 T cell receptor beta chains sequenced from a single sample in a study of cytomegalovirus exposure and HLA in healthy donors. PCR used 60 Vbeta primers and 13 Jbeta primers. Libraries were prepared by immunoSEQ multiplex PCR; TCRdb keeps only in-frame clonotypes and omits some of them. Of about 180,000 clones in the sample, around 80% are singletons; the top ten hold around 3.1%. Source material: PBMCs. These receptors all come from a woman in her forties or fifties in good health and CMV-seropositive.

The J gene is TRBJ1-4, the V gene TRBV18; 7 bases map to TRBD1. Trimming removed 4 bases from V and 4 bases from J; junction bases left unmatched: 3. Germline CDR1 is KGHSH and CDR2 is LQKENI. This CDR3 is built from 14 residues. The CDR3 sequence: CASSRGQDNEKLFF. The DNA of the CDR3 is TGTGCCAGCTCACGAGGACAGGATAATGAAAAACTGTTTTTT.

V gene TRBV9 combines with J gene TRBJ2-7, with 9 nucleotides matching TRBD1. Germline V gene sequence: CDR1 SGDLS, CDR2 YYNGEE. Germline trimming cut 0 bases from V and 2 bases from J; bases unmatched to any gene: 6. The CDR3 contains 16 residues. The DNA for the CDR3 is TGTGCCAGCAGCGTAGCTCCGGGACAGGGCGCCTACGAGCAGTACTTC. This sequence encodes CASSVAPGQGAYEQYF.

There are a few counts of this clone. This chain links TRBV11-2 with TRBJ1-5, with D perhaps matching TRBD1 (5 bases). Trimming cost V 0 bases and J 4 bases, with 10 bases left between them. The CDR3 runs 15 residues. CDR1 and CDR2 (germline): SGHAT, FQNNGV. CDR3 amino acids: CASSLDGAVNQPQHF. Written as DNA, the CDR3 is TGTGCCAGCAGCTTAGATGGGGCAGTTAATCAGCCCCAGCATTTT.

CDR3 sequence reads: CASSPTATNEKLFF. CDR3 DNA: TGTGCCAGCTCACCTACAGCAACTAATGAAAAACTGTTTTTT. The gene calls are TRBV18 and TRBJ1-4; no clear D gene. The germline V gene encodes CDR1 KGHSH and CDR2 LQKENI. The germline V and J ends were trimmed by 3 bases and 0 bases, with 5 bases remaining between them. This CDR3 has 14 amino acids.